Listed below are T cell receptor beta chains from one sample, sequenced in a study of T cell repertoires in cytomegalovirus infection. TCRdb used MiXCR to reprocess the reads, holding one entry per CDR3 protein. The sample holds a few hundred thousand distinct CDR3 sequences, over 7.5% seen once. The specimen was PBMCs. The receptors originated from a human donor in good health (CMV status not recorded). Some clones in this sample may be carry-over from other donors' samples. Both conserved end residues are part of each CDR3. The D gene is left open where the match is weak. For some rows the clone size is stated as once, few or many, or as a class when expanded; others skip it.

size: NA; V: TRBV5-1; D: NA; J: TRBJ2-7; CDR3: CASRQSSSYEQYF; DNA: TGCGCCAGCCGACAGTCTAGCTCCTACGAGCAGTACTTC
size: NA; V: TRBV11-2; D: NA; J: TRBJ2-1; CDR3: CASSEGLGNEQFF; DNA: TGTGCCAGCAGCGAGGGTTTGGGCAATGAGCAGTTCTTC
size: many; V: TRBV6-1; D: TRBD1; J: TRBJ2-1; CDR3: CASQRTGRRNEQFF; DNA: TGTGCCAGCCAACGGACAGGGAGGCGCAATGAGCAGTTCTTC
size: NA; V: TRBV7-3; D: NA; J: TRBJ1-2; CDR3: CASSLDRKAGYTF; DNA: TGTGCCAGCAGCTTAGACAGGAAGGCTGGCTACACCTTC
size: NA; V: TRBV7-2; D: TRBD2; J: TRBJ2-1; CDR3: CASSTPKRAGGASTYNEQFF; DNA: TGTGCCAGCAGCACTCCCAAGCGGGCCGGGGGGGCCTCCACATACAATGAGCAGTTCTTC
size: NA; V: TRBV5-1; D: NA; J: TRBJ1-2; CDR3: CASSPEGRTDPGYTF; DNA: TGCGCCAGCAGCCCGGAGGGACGTACTGACCCGGGCTACACCTTC
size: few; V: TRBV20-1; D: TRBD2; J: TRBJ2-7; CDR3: CSAFRGLAGGEQYF; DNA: TGCAGTGCTTTTAGGGGACTAGCGGGAGGCGAGCAGTACTTC
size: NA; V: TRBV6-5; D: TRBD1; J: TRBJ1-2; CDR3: CASRTPTGPYGYTF; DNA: TGTGCCAGCCGCACCCCGACAGGGCCCTATGGCTACACCTTC
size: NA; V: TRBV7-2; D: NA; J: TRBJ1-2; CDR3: CASSLGGGAILYGYTF; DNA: TGTGCCAGCAGCCTTGGGGGGGGGGCAATCCTCTATGGCTACACCTTC
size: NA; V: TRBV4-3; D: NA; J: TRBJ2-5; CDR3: CASSQSLGAVSGTQYF; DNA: TGCGCCAGCAGCCAATCCTTAGGGGCGGTCAGTGGGACCCAGTACTTC
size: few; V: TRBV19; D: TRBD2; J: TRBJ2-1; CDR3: CASSIDLLGTSGLYNEQFF; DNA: TGTGCCAGTAGTATAGATCTATTGGGGACTAGCGGGTTATACAATGAGCAGTTCTTC
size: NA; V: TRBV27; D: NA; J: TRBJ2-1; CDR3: CASSLVGAGYEQFF; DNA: TGTGCCAGCAGTTTAGTGGGAGCGGGTTATGAGCAGTTCTTC
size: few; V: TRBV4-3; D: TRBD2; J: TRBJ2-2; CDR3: CASSQEYPGLAGGGELFF; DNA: TGCGCCAGCAGCCAAGAGTACCCAGGACTAGCGGGGGGGGGGGAGCTGTTTTTT
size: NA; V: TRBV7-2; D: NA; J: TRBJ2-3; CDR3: CASSGGGPTDTQYF; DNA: TGTGCCAGCAGCGGGGGGGGCCCCACAGATACGCAGTATTTT
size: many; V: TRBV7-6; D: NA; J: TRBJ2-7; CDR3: CASSLASAEYEQYF; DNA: TGTGCCAGCAGCTTAGCTAGCGCAGAATACGAGCAGTACTTC
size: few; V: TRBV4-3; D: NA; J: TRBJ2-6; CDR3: CASSQDPRGGANVLTF; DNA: TGCGCCAGCAGCCAAGATCCCCGTGGAGGGGCCAACGTCCTGACTTTC
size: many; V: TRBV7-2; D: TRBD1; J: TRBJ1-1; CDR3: CASSSPGQMNTEAFF; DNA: TGTGCCAGCAGCTCACCGGGACAGATGAACACTGAAGCTTTCTTT
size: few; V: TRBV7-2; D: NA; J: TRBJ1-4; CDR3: CASSLSWGRGEKLFF; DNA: TGTGCCAGCAGCTTAAGCTGGGGGCGTGGTGAAAAACTGTTTTTT
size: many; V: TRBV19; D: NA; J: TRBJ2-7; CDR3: CASTLIFGSYEQYF; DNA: TGTGCCAGTACTCTTATCTTCGGGAGCTACGAGCAGTACTTC
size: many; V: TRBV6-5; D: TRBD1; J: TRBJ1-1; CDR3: CASSYPGQVSTEAFF; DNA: TGTGCCAGCAGTTATCCGGGACAGGTTAGCACTGAAGCTTTCTTT